Sequencing of this T cell receptor beta chain was carried out in a study of neurological immune-mediated disorders. The CDR3 is 13 residues long. The V end lost 0 bases, the J end lost 6 bases, and 7 bases lay between the germline ends. Germline V gene data show CDR1 as SGHRS and CDR2 as YFSETQ. Each CDR3 protein is one row after TCRdb ran MiXCR on the 5' RACE reads. Here the sample spans roughly 59,000 distinct CDR3 sequences, around 5% being singletons. The sample was PBMCs. The gene calls are TRBV5-1 and TRBJ1-5; D call uncertain. This clonotype was obtained from a human donor with multiple sclerosis. The donor label of this sample is uncertain. DNA for the CDR3: TGCGCCAGCAGCTTGGGAGAAGCTCAGCCCCAGCATTTT. It is translated as CASSLGEAQPQHF.